This TCR beta chain was captured by sequencing in a study of T cell clonality in common variable immunodeficiency. CDR3 length: 16 amino acids. Trimming took off 2 bases at V and 7 bases at J, with 19 bases between the two ends. Per the germline V gene, CDR1 is MNHNS and CDR2 is SASEGT. The assay was immunoSEQ multiplex PCR, and TCRdb's table has in-frame clones only and misses some. Singletons are absent from the sample, which has around 47,000 clones. By frequency in the sample, this clone is medium-sized. The observed sequence ends 3 residues before the CDR3 terminus, with the missing tail filled in from the germline J gene.

Material: peripheral blood mononuclear cells. This receptor was identified in a person aged 18-70 years in good health. The chain couples TRBV6-1 to TRBJ2-3; no reliable D call. The CDR3 here is CASSEFLQVPEHTQYF. CDR3 DNA (partial): TGTGCCAGCAGTGAATTTTTGCAGGTGCCCGAGCATACG.